The TCR beta chain described here comes from a study of shared clonotypes between healthy human individuals. Regarding the study as a whole: Since donors were few, the genetic and exposure-history diversity represented was limited. Clonotype sharing across a few donors was observed for around 5.1% of naive CD4 clonotypes.

Germline CDR1 reads LGHNA; CDR2 reads YSLEER. Germline trimming cut 0 bases from V and 2 bases from J; bases unmatched to any gene: 7. The CDR3 length is 16 residues. CD8 cells regarded as naive lacked CD45RO, were positively chosen for CCR7, and omitted terminally differentiated effector memory CD45RA+ cells. To note about this clone: Its matching antigen is unknown.

Original analysis: Without quality scores, immunoSEQ junctional reads could not be filtered like full-length reads. The repertoire was sequenced with immunoSEQ multiplex PCR; TCRdb's copy has only in-frame clones and lacks some. For V, J and clone size, that table is used; D and trimming come from the DNA. The repertoire holds about 1.9 million clones, with roughly 93% as singletons. The genes are TRBV4-3 and TRBJ2-7; TRBD2 agrees at 7 bases. This TCR derives from a man aged 18 to 35 in good health. Some clones in this sample may be carry-over from other donors' samples. Material for sequencing was naive CD8+ T cells from PBMCs. The CDR3 DNA reads as TGCGCCAGCAGCCAAGATGTCCTAGCGGAAACCTACGAGCAGTACTTC. Its translation: CASSQDVLAETYEQYF.